The entry below describes one T cell receptor beta chain. The antigen remains unidentified. The CDR3 extends over 16 amino acids. The J segment lost 0 bases and the V segment lost 3 bases, leaving 5 bases of the junction unmatched. Barcoded TCR alpha and TCR beta cDNA libraries with UMIs came from 5'RACE using constant-segment primers. TCRdb independently ran MiXCR on the 5' RACE reads; one entry per CDR3 protein. This table has hundreds of thousands of distinct CDR3 sequences, about 20% appearing once. These data belong to a study of T-cell memory formation after mild COVID-19. About the research overall: TCR clusters were largely donor specific. General observations from the study: Clones that contracted from day 15 to 85 had balanced CD4/CD8; later expanders were CD4+ biased. In pre-infection memory, a portion of responding clones appeared, which suggested that cross-reactive memory joined.

The chain combines TRBV12-3 or TRBV12-4 with TRBJ2-1, with 7 bases identical to TRBD2. Specimen: PBMCs or a T cell subset sorted from them (not recorded which). The origin of this receptor is an adult woman who had mild COVID-19 (a few samples of this study predate the infection). Cell type and time point are not known. As DNA, the CDR3 is TGTGCCAGCAGTTTTCAGGCTAGCGGCTCCTACAATGAGCAGTTCTTC. Translating it yields CASSFQASGSYNEQFF.